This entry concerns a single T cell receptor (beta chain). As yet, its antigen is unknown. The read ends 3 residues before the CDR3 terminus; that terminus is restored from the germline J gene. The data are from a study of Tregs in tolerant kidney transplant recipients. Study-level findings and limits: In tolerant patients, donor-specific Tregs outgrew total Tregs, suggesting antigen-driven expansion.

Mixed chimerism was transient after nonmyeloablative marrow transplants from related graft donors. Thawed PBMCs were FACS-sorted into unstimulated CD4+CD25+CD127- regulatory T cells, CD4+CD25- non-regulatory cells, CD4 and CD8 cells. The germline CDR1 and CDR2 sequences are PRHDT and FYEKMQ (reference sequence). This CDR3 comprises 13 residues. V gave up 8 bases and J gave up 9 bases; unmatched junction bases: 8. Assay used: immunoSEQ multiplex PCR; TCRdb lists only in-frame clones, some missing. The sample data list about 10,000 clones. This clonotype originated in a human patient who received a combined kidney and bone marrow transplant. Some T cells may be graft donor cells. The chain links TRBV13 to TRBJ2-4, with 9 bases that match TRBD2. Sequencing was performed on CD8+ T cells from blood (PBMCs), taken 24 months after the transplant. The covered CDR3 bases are TGTGCCAGCGCCCTAGCGGGGATTGGCATT. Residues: CASALAGIGI. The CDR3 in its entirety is CASALAGIGIQYF. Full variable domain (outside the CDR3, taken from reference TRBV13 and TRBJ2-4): AAGVIQSPRHLIKEKRETATLKCYPIPRHDTVYWYQQGPGQDPQFLISFYEKMQSDKGSIPDRFSAQQFSDYHSELNMSSLELGDSALYFCASALAGIGIQYFGAGTRLSVL.